This T cell receptor beta chain was sequenced for a study of blood T cell repertoires in COVID-19. In the study overall: Both acute and convalescent COVID-19 samples were obtained from the United States, Italy and Spain. PBMCs, B-cell-depleted T cells, or T cells were the source of the cDNA or gDNA that made up the material.

Original data processing: Counts of nucleated cells, estimated from reference gene primer amplification, were obtained. TCRdb keeps only in-frame clones here, not all; method: immunoSEQ multiplex PCR. The V and J calls and clone size were taken over from that table, and D and trimming were inferred from the DNA. Of under 30,000 clones in the sample, about 86% were seen once. V lost 3 bases to trimming and J lost 7 bases, with 12 bases between them. The CDR3 covers 12 residues. Germline V gives CDR1 GTSNPN, CDR2 SVGIG (reference sequence). The sample comprised peripheral blood. The clonotype was recovered from a human donor with acute or convalescent COVID-19. The donor label of this sample is uncertain. V usage is TRBV30 and J usage is TRBJ1-1; no reliable D call. This CDR3 is CAWSAPRSEAFF. The DNA for the CDR3 is TGTGCCTGGAGCGCCCCGAGGAGTGAAGCTTTCTTT.